The sequence of this T cell receptor (beta chain) was determined in a study of blood T cell repertoires in COVID-19. Some clones are missing from TCRdb's copy, which holds only in-frame ones; the method was immunoSEQ multiplex PCR. The table shows approximately 190,000 clones, with roughly four fifths occurring only once. Trimming shortened V by 5 bases and J by 0 bases, and 2 bases separated the two germline ends. Per the germline V gene, CDR1 is MNHEY and CDR2 is SMNVEV (reference sequence). The CDR3 extends over 12 amino acids. The clonotype was recovered from a woman in her 30s with acute or convalescent COVID-19. Sequencing was done on a sample of peripheral blood. This sequence joins TRBV27 and TRBJ2-1; D gene uncertain. The CDR3 nucleotides read TGTGCCAGCAGTCACTCCTACAATGAGCAGTTCTTC. It yields the protein CASSHSYNEQFF.